This passage covers 3 T cell receptor beta chains from one sample sequenced in a study of blood T cell repertoires in COVID-19. Only in-frame clones appear in the TCRdb table, and some are missing; sequencing was by immunoSEQ multiplex PCR. The data contain tens of thousands of clones, more than 75% of them seen just once; the ten biggest clones take up approximately 12%. The sequenced material came from peripheral blood. The receptors come from an elderly man with acute or convalescent COVID-19.

The chain has TRBV18 and TRBJ1-4; unclear D gene. This CDR3 spans 14 amino acids. Germline CDR1 and CDR2: KGHSH and LQKENI. V lost 6 bases, J lost 0 bases, and 8 bases lay in between. The CDR3 sequence is CASSPYATNEKLFF. CDR3 in DNA: TGTGCCAGCTCGCCCTATGCAACTAATGAAAAACTGTTTTTT.

This clone has more than one count but fewer than ten. This chain joins TRBV5-4 and TRBJ2-2; 8 bases line up with TRBD1. This CDR3 spans 16 amino acids. The V segment lost 3 bases and the J segment 4 bases; nucleotides outside the gene matches: 8. CDR1 SGHNT and CDR2 YYREEE come from the germline V gene (reference sequence). This CDR3 is CASSSIGQGRTGELFF. Written as DNA, the CDR3 is TGTGCCAGCAGCTCCATAGGACAGGGACGCACCGGGGAGCTGTTTTTT.

This rearrangement joins TRBV5-1 to TRBJ1-1; tentative D call: TRBD1 (6 bases). CDR3 size: 17 residues. In germline, CDR1 is SGHRS, CDR2 YFSETQ. Trimming took 4 bases from V and 0 from J, leaving 19 bases between them. CDR3 nucleotides: TGCGCCAGCAGCCCAATCCGCGGGGGCCGCATGAACACTGAAGCTTTCTTT. Translation gives CASSPIRGGRMNTEAFF.